This T cell receptor beta chain originates from a study of neurological immune-mediated disorders. This clonotype appeared many times. Unsorted libraries were derived from 2 million PBMCs stored at -80 C. The cDNA came from 5'RACE, which used 10-nucleotide random UMIs. In TCRdb, the 5' RACE reads were re-called with MiXCR into one record per CDR3 protein. This sample has tens of thousands of distinct CDR3 sequences; about an eighth occur once, and the top ten carry 1.8%. Trimming shortened V by 2 bases and J by 4 bases, and 14 bases separated the two germline ends. CDR1 is ENHRY and CDR2 is SYGVKD in the germline V gene. This CDR3 has 15 amino acids.

Material for sequencing was PBMCs. The rearrangement joins TRBV10-3 to TRBJ1-1, with TRBD1 as a possible D gene (5 bases). The sequence was collected from a man between 60 and 75 years old in good health. Here the CDR3 reads CAISEQGAKGTEAFF. The DNA of the CDR3 is TGTGCCATCAGTGAGCAGGGTGCAAAGGGCACTGAAGCTTTCTTT.